The 11 T cell receptor beta chains below all came from one sample that was sequenced in a study of T cell changes during pregnancy in multiple sclerosis (dated by TCRdb to 2018 to 2020). Library method: the immunoSEQ multiplex PCR assay. TCRdb carries this immuneACCESS record with in-frame sequences only. Its versions omit some clonotypes, under half of them owing to an unresolved V gene in the studies checked, with the rest unexplained. The sample records roughly 37,000 clones, roughly 91% of which are singletons. The ten largest make up 0.45% to 0.5% of the sample. The sequences come from CD4+ T cells from peripheral blood mononuclear cells, collected in the second trimester of pregnancy. These receptor sequences come from a female donor in good health, enrolled as a control in a pregnancy study.

V usage is TRBV9 and J usage is TRBJ1-5; possibly TRBD1 for D (5 bases). CDR3 length equals 14 residues. V gave up 0 bases and J gave up 6 bases, with 10 bases separating them. CDR1 SGDLS and CDR2 YYNGEE come from the germline V gene. The DNA of the CDR3 is TGTGCCAGCAGCGTAGGAAGGGGTGGTCAGCCCCAGCATTTT. Residues: CASSVGRGGQPQHF.

The gene calls are TRBV19 and TRBJ1-1, with D unclear. The CDR3 has 14 residues. The germline V gene encodes CDR1 LNHDA and CDR2 SQIVND (reference sequence). V gave up 2 bases and J gave up 2 bases, with 9 bases separating them. The CDR3: CASSIWRSNTEAFF. The CDR3 nucleotides read TGTGCCAGTAGTATATGGCGGAGCAACACTGAAGCTTTCTTT.

This clone was counted once. The CDR3 region has the DNA TGCGCCAGCAGCCTCTTGGGGGCTAGCACAGATACGCAGTATTTT. It yields the protein CASSLLGASTDTQYF. J is TRBJ2-3 and V is TRBV5-1, with a weak D call TRBD1 (6 bases). V was trimmed by 4 bases and J by 0 bases, leaving 12 bases between them. The CDR3 has 15 residues. Germline CDR1 and CDR2: SGHRS and YFSETQ.

The chain couples TRBV5-1 to TRBJ2-7; possibly TRBD1 for D (5 bases). The CDR3 contains 14 residues. In germline, CDR1 is SGHRS, CDR2 YFSETQ. V lost 4 bases to trimming and J lost 4 bases, with 15 bases between them. The CDR3 nucleotides read TGCGCCAGCAGCCTCCAAGGGGTGGGGTACGAGCAGTACTTC. Its translation: CASSLQGVGYEQYF.

J is TRBJ1-5 and V is TRBV7-3; 8 bases match TRBD1. Germline CDR1 is SGHTA and CDR2 is FQGTGA. Trimming took 6 bases from V and 7 from J; bases not matched to a gene: 5. The CDR3 has 13 amino acids. The CDR3 DNA sequence: TGTGCCAGCAGTTCGGACAGGGTCCAGCCCCAGCATTTT. Protein: CASSSDRVQPQHF.

The chain has TRBV10-1 and TRBJ2-1; maybe TRBD2 (5 bases). V lost 0 bases, J lost 9 bases, and 9 bases lay in between. CDR1 and CDR2 from the germline V gene are WNHNN and SYGVQD (reference sequence). The CDR3 contains 13 residues. The CDR3 reads CASSESGRGEQFF. Here the CDR3 DNA reads TGCGCCAGCAGTGAGTCCGGACGGGGTGAGCAGTTCTTC.

The chain recombines TRBV4-2 with TRBJ2-7, with a possible D match to TRBD1 (6 bases). The CDR3 has 15 residues. V lost 4 bases to trimming and J lost 7 bases, with 20 bases between them. Looked up from germline, CDR1 is LGHNA and CDR2 is YNFKEQ. The CDR3 DNA reads as TGTGCCAGCAGCCCCACACCACAGGGTACGGGGGAGCAGTACTTC. Its protein product is CASSPTPQGTGEQYF.

The chain is built from TRBV7-8 and TRBJ2-3, with a possible D match to TRBD1 (8 bases). Germline CDR1 SGHVS, CDR2 FQNEAQ. The V end lost 5 bases, the J end lost 1 base, and 16 bases lay between the germline ends. The CDR3 runs 16 residues. CDR3: CASSPWTGRGTDTQYF. DNA of the CDR3: TGTGCCAGCAGCCCCTGGACAGGGAGGGGCACAGATACGCAGTATTTT.

The rearrangement joins TRBV11-3 to TRBJ2-1; D gene ambiguous. Trimming left V 0 bases short and J 2 bases short, with 8 bases between. Germline V gene sequence: CDR1 SGHNT, CDR2 YENEEA. This CDR3 comprises 15 residues. CDR3 in DNA: TGTGCCAGCAGCTTAGAACATGGGCCCTACAATGAGCAGTTCTTC. This sequence encodes CASSLEHGPYNEQFF.

The chain joins TRBV19 to TRBJ2-7; maybe TRBD2 (6 bases). The germline V gene has CDR1 LNHDA and CDR2 SQIVND (reference sequence). This CDR3 has 14 amino acids. Trimming removed 5 bases from V and 2 bases from J, with 13 bases in between. CDR3 loop: CASSRETGAYEQYF. The CDR3 DNA is TGTGCCAGTAGTCGGGAAACGGGGGCCTACGAGCAGTACTTC.

The V call is TRBV19, the J call TRBJ2-5; D gene unclear. Looked up from germline, CDR1 is LNHDA and CDR2 is SQIVND (reference sequence). V was shortened by 3 bases and J by 3 bases, with 5 bases between the two germline ends. The CDR3 consists of 12 residues. For the CDR3, the DNA is TGTGCCAGTAGTATTCCAGAAGAGACCCAGTACTTC. Its protein is CASSIPEETQYF.